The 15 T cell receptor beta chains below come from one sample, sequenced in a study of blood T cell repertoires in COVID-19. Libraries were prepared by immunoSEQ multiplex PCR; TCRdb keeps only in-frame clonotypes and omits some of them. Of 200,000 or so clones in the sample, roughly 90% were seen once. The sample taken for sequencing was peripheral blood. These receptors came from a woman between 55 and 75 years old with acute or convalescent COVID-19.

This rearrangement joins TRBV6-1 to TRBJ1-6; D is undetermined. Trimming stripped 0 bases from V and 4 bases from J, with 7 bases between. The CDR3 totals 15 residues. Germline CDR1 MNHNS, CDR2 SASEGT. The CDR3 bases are TGTGCCAGCAGTGAAGCTACAGCTTATAATTCACCCCTCCACTTT. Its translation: CASSEATAYNSPLHF.

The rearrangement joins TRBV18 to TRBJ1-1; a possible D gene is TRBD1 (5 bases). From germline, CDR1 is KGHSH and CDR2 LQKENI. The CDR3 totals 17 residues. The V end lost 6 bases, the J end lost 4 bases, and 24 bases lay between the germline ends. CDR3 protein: CASSVTTAGIAITEAFF. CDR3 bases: TGTGCCAGCTCCGTCACGACAGCAGGGATTGCGATCACTGAAGCTTTCTTT.

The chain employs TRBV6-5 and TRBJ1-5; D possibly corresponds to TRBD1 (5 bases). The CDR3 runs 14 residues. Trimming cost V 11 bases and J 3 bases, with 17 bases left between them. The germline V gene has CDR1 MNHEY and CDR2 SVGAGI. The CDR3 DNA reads TGTGCCGTCCCGCGGGGCTCGAACAATCAGCCCCAGCATTTT. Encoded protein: CAVPRGSNNQPQHF.

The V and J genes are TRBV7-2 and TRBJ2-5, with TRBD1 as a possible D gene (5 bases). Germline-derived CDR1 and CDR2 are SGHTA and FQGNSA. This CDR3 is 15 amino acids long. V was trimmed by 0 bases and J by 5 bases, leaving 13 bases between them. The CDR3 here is CASSLAGVMRETQYF. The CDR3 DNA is TGTGCCAGCAGCTTAGCAGGGGTCATGAGGGAGACCCAGTACTTC.

The CDR3 protein is CAISGGNTDTQYF. The DNA for the CDR3 is TGTGCCATCAGTGGAGGGAACACAGATACGCAGTATTTT. The chain couples TRBV10-3 to TRBJ2-3, with D possibly being TRBD2 (5 bases). The CDR3 spans 13 residues. Germline loops: CDR1 ENHRY, CDR2 SYGVKD. V was clipped by 4 bases and J by 2 bases, with 7 bases between them.

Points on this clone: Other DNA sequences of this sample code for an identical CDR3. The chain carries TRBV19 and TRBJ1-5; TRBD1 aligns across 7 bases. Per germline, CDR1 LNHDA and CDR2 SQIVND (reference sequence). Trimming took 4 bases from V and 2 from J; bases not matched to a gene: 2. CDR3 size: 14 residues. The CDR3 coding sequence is TGTGCCAGTAGTAATACAGGGGGCAATCAGCCCCAGCATTTT. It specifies CASSNTGGNQPQHF.

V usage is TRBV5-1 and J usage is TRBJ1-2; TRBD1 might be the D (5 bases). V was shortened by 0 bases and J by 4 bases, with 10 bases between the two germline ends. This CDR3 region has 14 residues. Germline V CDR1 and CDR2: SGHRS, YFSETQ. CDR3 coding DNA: TGCGCCAGCAGCTTGGGGACGGGACTCTATGGCTACACCTTC. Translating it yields CASSLGTGLYGYTF.

CDR3: CASSLGEGSPSSYEQYF. For the CDR3, the DNA is TGTGCCAGCAGCTTAGGGGAGGGATCCCCTTCCTCCTACGAGCAGTACTTC. The genes are TRBV7-6 and TRBJ2-7, with 7 bases that match TRBD2. The trim removed 1 base at V and 0 bases at J, leaving 9 bases unmatched. Germline-derived CDR1 and CDR2 are SGHVS and FNYEAQ. This CDR3 is built from 17 residues.

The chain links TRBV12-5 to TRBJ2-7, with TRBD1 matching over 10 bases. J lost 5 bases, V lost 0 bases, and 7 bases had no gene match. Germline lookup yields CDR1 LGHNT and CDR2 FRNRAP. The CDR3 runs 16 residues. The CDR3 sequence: CASGLVLTGGYHEQYF. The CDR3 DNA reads TGTGCTAGTGGTTTGGTATTGACAGGGGGCTACCACGAGCAGTACTTC.

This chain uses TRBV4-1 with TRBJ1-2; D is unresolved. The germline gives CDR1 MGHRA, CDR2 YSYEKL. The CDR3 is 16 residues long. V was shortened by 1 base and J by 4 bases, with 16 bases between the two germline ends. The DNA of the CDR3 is TGCGCCAGCAGCCAAGGTTCGTCAGGTCTTGGCTATGGCTACACCTTC. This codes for CASSQGSSGLGYGYTF.

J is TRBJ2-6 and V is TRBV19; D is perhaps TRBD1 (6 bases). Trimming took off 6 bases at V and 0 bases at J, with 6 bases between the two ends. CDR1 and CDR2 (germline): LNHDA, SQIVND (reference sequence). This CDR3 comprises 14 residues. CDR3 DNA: TGTGCCAGTAGGGACAGCTCTGGGGCCAACGTCCTGACTTTC. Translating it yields CASRDSSGANVLTF.

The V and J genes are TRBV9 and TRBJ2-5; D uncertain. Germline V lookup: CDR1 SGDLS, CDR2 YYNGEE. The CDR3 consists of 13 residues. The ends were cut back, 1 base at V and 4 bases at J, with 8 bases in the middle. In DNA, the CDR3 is TGTGCCAGCAGCGTAAGCCAGGTAGAGACCCAGTACTTC. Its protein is CASSVSQVETQYF. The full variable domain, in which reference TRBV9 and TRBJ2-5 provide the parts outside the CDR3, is DSGVTQTPKHLITATGQRVTLRCSPRSGDLSVYWYQQSLDQGLQFLIQYYNGEERAKGNILERFSAQQFPDLHSELNLSSLELGDSALYFCASSVSQVETQYFGPGTRLLVL.

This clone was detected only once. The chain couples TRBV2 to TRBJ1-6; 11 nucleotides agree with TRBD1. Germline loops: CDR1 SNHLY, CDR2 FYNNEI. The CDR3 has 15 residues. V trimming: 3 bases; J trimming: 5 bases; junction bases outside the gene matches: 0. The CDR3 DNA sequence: TGTGCCAGCAGTGAGGGACAGGGGGATAATTCACCCCTCCACTTT. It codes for CASSEGQGDNSPLHF.

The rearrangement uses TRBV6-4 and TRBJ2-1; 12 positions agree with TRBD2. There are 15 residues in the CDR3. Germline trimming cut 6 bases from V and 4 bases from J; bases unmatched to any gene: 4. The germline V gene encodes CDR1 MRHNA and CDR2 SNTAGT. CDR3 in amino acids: CASRRLAGGYNEQFF. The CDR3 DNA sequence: TGTGCCAGCAGGAGGCTAGCGGGGGGGTACAATGAGCAGTTCTTC.

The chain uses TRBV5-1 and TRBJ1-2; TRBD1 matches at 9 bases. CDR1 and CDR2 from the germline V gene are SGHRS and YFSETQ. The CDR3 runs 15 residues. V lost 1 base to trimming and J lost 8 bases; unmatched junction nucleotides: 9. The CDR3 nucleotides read TGCGCCAGCAGCTTGACCACCGGGACAGGGTACGGCTACACCTTC. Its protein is CASSLTTGTGYGYTF.